This T cell receptor (beta chain) was found in a study of tumor-infiltrating lymphocytes in oesophageal squamous cell carcinoma. This clonotype came up a few times. Each CDR3 protein gets one entry after TCRdb re-called the PCR reads with MiXCR. The sample has some 14,000 distinct CDR3 sequences, roughly half seen once. V lost 3 bases to trimming and J lost 6 bases, with 17 bases between them. CDR3 size: 15 residues. Looked up from germline, CDR1 is KGHSH and CDR2 is LQKENI. The receptor was derived from a female donor with esophageal squamous cell carcinoma. This chain joins TRBV18 and TRBJ1-2; no reliable D call. Source material: blood. In nucleotides, the CDR3 is TGTGCCAGCTCACCCACATTACGTCCCGCGGATGGCTACACCTTC. It yields the protein CASSPTLRPADGYTF. Full variable domain (outside the CDR3, taken from reference TRBV18 and TRBJ1-2): NAGVMQNPRHLVRRRGQEARLRCSPMKGHSHVYWYRQLPEEGLKFMVYLQKENIIDESGMPKERFSAEFPKEGPSILRIQQVVRGDSAAYFCASSPTLRPADGYTFGSGTRLTVV.